The sample holds one count of the clone carrying this T cell receptor beta chain. The antigen remains undetermined. The data were produced by immunoSEQ multiplex PCR, yet TCRdb's version contains in-frame clones alone and is incomplete. The table shows under 400,000 clones, with approximately 85% occurring only once. The donors belonged to the roughly 120-subject validation cohort, separate from the roughly 650-subject first cohort. CDR3 length equals 15 residues. V shed 5 bases, J shed 3 bases, and the junction held 6 bases outside the gene matches. Germline assignment: CDR1 SGHVS and CDR2 FQNEAQ. This entry belongs to a study of cytomegalovirus exposure and HLA in healthy donors. Whole-study context: The roughly 120 validation repertoires matched the 666 first-cohort repertoires in platform, a later analysis reported. Study observations and caveats: Some public TCRs appeared in many individuals, while most sequences were rare. First-cohort TCR clusters were later found to tend to co-occur in the 120 or so validation repertoires.

The TCR comes from a man aged 25 to 45 in good health and CMV-seronegative. The V and J genes are TRBV7-8 and TRBJ2-1, with 8 nucleotides matching TRBD1. The sample consisted of PBMCs. The CDR3 is CASSGPGQDYNEQFF. The DNA of the CDR3 is TGTGCCAGCAGCGGGCCGGGACAGGACTACAATGAGCAGTTCTTC.